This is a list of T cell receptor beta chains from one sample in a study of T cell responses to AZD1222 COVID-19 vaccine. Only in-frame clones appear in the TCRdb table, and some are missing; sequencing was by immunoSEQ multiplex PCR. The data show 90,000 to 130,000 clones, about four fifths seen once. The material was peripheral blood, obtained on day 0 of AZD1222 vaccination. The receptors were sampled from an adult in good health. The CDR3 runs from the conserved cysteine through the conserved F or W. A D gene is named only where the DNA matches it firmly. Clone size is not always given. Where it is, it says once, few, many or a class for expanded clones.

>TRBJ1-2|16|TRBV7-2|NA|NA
CASSLDRQLANYGYTF
TGTGCCAGCAGCTTAGATCGCCAGCTAGCTAACTATGGCTACACCTTC
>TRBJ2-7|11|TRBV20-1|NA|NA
CSATQGNEQYF
TGCAGTGCTACCCAGGGGAACGAGCAGTACTTC
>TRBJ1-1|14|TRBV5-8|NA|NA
CASSFVGLNTEAFF
TGTGCCAGCAGCTTTGTCGGGCTGAACACTGAAGCTTTCTTT
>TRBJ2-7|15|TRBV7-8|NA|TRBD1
CASSYPGQGDREQYF
TGTGCCAGCAGCTACCCGGGACAGGGGGACCGCGAGCAGTACTTC
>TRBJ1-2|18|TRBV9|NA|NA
CASSSRSWIGGQGYGYTF
TGTGCCAGCAGCTCACGATCCTGGATTGGAGGGCAGGGCTATGGCTACACCTTC
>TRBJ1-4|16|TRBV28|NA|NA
CASRGTSYLANEKLFF
TGTGCCAGCAGGGGGACTTCATACCTAGCTAATGAAAAACTGTTTTTT
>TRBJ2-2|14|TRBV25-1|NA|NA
CASREGLNTGELFF
TGTGCCAGCAGGGAAGGACTTAACACCGGGGAGCTGTTTTTT
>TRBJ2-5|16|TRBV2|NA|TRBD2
CASSEGDSGIQETQYF
TGTGCCAGCAGTGAAGGAGACAGCGGGATCCAAGAGACCCAGTACTTC
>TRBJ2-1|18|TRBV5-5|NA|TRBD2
CASSKLAGGLFSYNEQFF
TGTGCCAGCAGCAAACTAGCGGGGGGTCTATTCTCCTACAATGAGCAGTTCTTC
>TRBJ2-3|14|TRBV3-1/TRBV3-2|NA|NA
CASSQDQATNTQYF
TGTGCCAGCAGCCAAGATCAAGCGACCAATACGCAGTATTTT
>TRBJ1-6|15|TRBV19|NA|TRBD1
CASREGTGPNSPLHF
TGTGCCAGTAGAGAAGGGACAGGGCCAAATTCACCCCTCCACTTT
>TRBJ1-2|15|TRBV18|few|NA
CASSLQGELIYGYTF
TGTGCCAGCTCCCTACAGGGAGAGCTAATCTATGGCTACACCTTC
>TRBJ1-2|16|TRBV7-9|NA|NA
CASSSLDREANYGYTF
TGTGCCAGCAGCTCCTTAGACCGCGAAGCTAACTATGGCTACACCTTC
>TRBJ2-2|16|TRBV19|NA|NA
CASSFKPRLNTGELFF
TGTGCCAGTAGTTTCAAACCCCGACTGAACACCGGGGAGCTGTTTTTT
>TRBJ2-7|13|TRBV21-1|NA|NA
CAEEDSWTYEQYF
TGTGCCGAGGAGGACAGTTGGACCTACGAGCAGTACTTC